A single sample gave rise to the 3 T cell receptor beta chains below, sequenced in a study of shared clonotypes between healthy human individuals. Some clones are missing from TCRdb's copy, which holds only in-frame ones; the method was immunoSEQ multiplex PCR. The table lists approximately 2.3 million clones, more than 85% of them singletons. Sequencing was performed on naive CD4+ T cells from PBMCs. The subset denotes: CD45RA+ positively selected. The receptors were sampled from a man aged 18 to 29 in good health. Some clones in this sample may be carry-over from other donors' samples.

The chain is built from TRBV18 and TRBJ2-7; the D is unclear. The CDR3 is 15 residues long. Trimming shortened V by 3 bases and J by 2 bases, and 14 bases separated the two germline ends. CDR1 and CDR2 (germline): KGHSH, LQKENI. The CDR3 loop is CASSPTQPGTYEQYF. CDR3 nucleotides: TGTGCCAGCTCACCGACTCAGCCAGGAACCTACGAGCAGTACTTC.

The chain carries TRBV7-2 and TRBJ2-3; weak D call: TRBD2 (6 bases). The CDR3 extends over 15 amino acids. CDR1 is SGHTA and CDR2 is FQGNSA in the germline V gene. V was cut by 2 bases and J by 2 bases, with 11 bases left in between. CDR3 coding DNA: TGTGCCAGCAGCTTAATGCGGGGTACCACAGATACGCAGTATTTT. Translation: CASSLMRGTTDTQYF.

Comments on this clone: One end of the junction fails to match germline, which may point to a read error. The rearrangement links TRBV15 to TRBJ2-5, with D possibly matching TRBD1 (6 bases). Looked up from germline, CDR1 is LNHNV and CDR2 is YYDKDF (reference sequence). The CDR3 covers 15 residues. The CDR3 loop is CATSGTTGGQEAQYF. In DNA form, the CDR3 reads TGTGCCACCAGCGGGACGACAGGCGGACAAGAGGCCCAGTACTTC.